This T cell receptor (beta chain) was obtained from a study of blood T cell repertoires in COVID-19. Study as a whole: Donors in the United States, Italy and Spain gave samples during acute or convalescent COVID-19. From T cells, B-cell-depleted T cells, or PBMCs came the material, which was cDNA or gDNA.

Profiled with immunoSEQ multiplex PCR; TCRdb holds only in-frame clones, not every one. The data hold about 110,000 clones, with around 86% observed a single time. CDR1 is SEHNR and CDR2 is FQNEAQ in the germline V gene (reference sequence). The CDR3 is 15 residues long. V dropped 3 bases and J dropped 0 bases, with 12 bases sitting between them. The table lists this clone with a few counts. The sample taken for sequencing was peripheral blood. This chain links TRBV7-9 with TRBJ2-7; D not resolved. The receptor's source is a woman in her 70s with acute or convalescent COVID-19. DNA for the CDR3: TGTGCCAGCAGCTTGGTAGCTGCGGTCTCCTACGAGCAGTACTTC. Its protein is CASSLVAAVSYEQYF.